The 5 T cell receptor beta chains listed next were all sequenced from one sample in a study of metastatic and nonmetastatic thyroid tumors. Using MiXCR, TCRdb re-called clones from the PCR reads. Of about 19,000 clones in the sample, around 16% are singletons; the top ten hold about 18%. Prior to thyroid surgery, none of the patients had received any treatment. Input material: blood. The receptors were sampled from a male donor with papillary thyroid cancer or a benign thyroid nodule (not recorded which). Some clones in this sample may be carry-over from other donors' samples.

Sample share makes this clone medium-sized (0.01 to 0.1%). This sequence joins TRBV4-1 and TRBJ2-1; 9 nucleotides line up with TRBD1. This CDR3 is 17 amino acids long. Germline trimming cut 3 bases from V and 5 bases from J; bases unmatched to any gene: 11. Looked up from germline, CDR1 is MGHRA and CDR2 is YSYEKL. The CDR3 spells CASSQSTGTGNHNEQFF. Here the CDR3 DNA reads TGCGCCAGCAGCCAGTCCACCGGGACAGGGAACCACAATGAGCAGTTCTTC.

This clone was seen repeatedly, ten times or more. The chain combines TRBV7-2 with TRBJ2-1; D is perhaps TRBD1 (6 bases). V lost 2 bases and J 0 bases, leaving 23 bases between the germline ends. Germline V CDR1 and CDR2: SGHTA, FQGNSA. There are 20 residues in the CDR3. The CDR3 spells CASSLLADSRGRPSYNEQFF. The CDR3 coding sequence is TGTGCCAGCAGCTTATTGGCCGATAGTAGGGGGAGACCCTCCTACAATGAGCAGTTCTTC.

This sequence joins TRBV28 and TRBJ2-5; no reliable D call. V was cut by 6 bases and J by 7 bases, with 18 bases left in between. The germline CDR1 and CDR2 sequences are MDHEN and SYDVKM. The CDR3 is 14 residues long. The CDR3 here is CASRRDSELGTQYF. The CDR3 DNA reads TGTGCCAGCAGACGAGACTCGGAATTGGGGACCCAGTACTTC.

This clone was seen many times. The chain joins TRBV7-8 to TRBJ1-4; tentative D call: TRBD1 (5 bases). The V gene lost 1 base and the J gene lost 1 base, with 7 bases spanning the gap. The CDR3 extends over 15 amino acids. CDR1 and CDR2 from the germline V gene are SGHVS and FQNEAQ. The CDR3 DNA follows: TGTGCCAGCAGCTTAGTCAGGGAAACTAATGAAAAACTGTTTTTT. Protein sequence: CASSLVRETNEKLFF.

This clone was picked up many times. The chain carries TRBV7-2 and TRBJ2-1; D is possibly TRBD2 (5 bases). The CDR3 runs 17 residues. Germline-derived CDR1 and CDR2 are SGHTA and FQGNSA. V shed 4 bases and J shed 0 bases, with 16 bases lying between them. This CDR3 reads CASSSNVGNPSYNEQFF. The CDR3 region has the DNA TGTGCCAGCAGCTCAAACGTCGGGAATCCCTCCTACAATGAGCAGTTCTTC. Combining the CDR3 with reference TRBV7-2 and TRBJ2-1 gives the whole variable domain GAGVSQSPSNKVTEKGKDVELRCDPISGHTALYWYRQSLGQGLEFLIYFQGNSAPDKSGLPSDRFSAERTGGSVSTLTIQRTQQEDSAVYLCASSSNVGNPSYNEQFFGPGTRLTVL.